Shown below are 7 T cell receptor beta chains from a single sample sequenced in a study of blood T cell repertoires in COVID-19. Here immunoSEQ multiplex PCR was the method, and the copy in TCRdb shows in-frame clones only, minus some. The sample contains about 200,000 clones, more than 70% of which appear only once. Sequencing input: peripheral blood. These receptors were taken from a human donor in a cohort sampled during active COVID-19.

The V gene is TRBV11-2, the J gene TRBJ2-7, with D possibly being TRBD2 (5 bases). This CDR3 region has 14 residues. CDR1 and CDR2 (germline): SGHAT, FQNNGV. The V end lost 1 base, the J end lost 2 bases, and 9 bases lay between the germline ends. This CDR3 is CASSLGPTTYEQYF. The CDR3 nucleotides read TGTGCCAGCAGCTTAGGCCCGACTACCTACGAGCAGTACTTC.

The gene calls are TRBV2 and TRBJ2-3; D remains unclear. The V end was cut by 3 bases, the J end by 3 bases, with 7 bases between. Per the germline V gene, CDR1 is SNHLY and CDR2 is FYNNEI. CDR3 size: 13 residues. CDR3 loop: CASSELDTDTQYF. The CDR3 DNA follows: TGTGCCAGCAGTGAGTTAGATACAGATACGCAGTATTTT.

The J gene is TRBJ1-3, the V gene TRBV6-1, with D hard to call. The germline CDR1 and CDR2 sequences are MNHNS and SASEGT. Trimming left V 2 bases short and J 4 bases short, with 12 bases between. This CDR3 has 15 amino acids. CDR3 protein: CASSESSVPGNTIYF. CDR3 coding DNA: TGTGCCAGCAGTGAATCTTCCGTTCCGGGAAACACCATATATTTT.

The chain joins TRBV7-9 to TRBJ1-5, with D perhaps matching TRBD1 (5 bases). The CDR3 runs to 14 residues. Trimming stripped 4 bases from V and 0 bases from J, with 7 bases between. Germline V gene data show CDR1 as SEHNR and CDR2 as FQNEAQ (reference sequence). CDR3 in amino acids: CASSSGGSNQPQHF. In nucleotides, the CDR3 is TGTGCCAGCAGCTCCGGGGGTAGCAATCAGCCCCAGCATTTT.

This clone occurred once. The chain links TRBV4-3 to TRBJ2-3; maybe TRBD2 (6 bases). The CDR3 consists of 15 residues. The germline V and J ends were trimmed by 2 bases and 1 base, with 10 bases remaining between them. Germline-derived CDR1 and CDR2 are LGHNA and YSLEER. Written as DNA, the CDR3 is TGCGCCAGCAGCCAAAAGTGGGGGGGCACAGATACGCAGTATTTT. It yields the protein CASSQKWGGTDTQYF.

J is TRBJ2-6 and V is TRBV19; D remains ambiguous. The length of the CDR3 is 13 residues. Trimming took 4 bases from V and 1 from J, leaving 2 bases between them. Germline V lookup: CDR1 LNHDA, CDR2 SQIVND (reference sequence). The chain's CDR3 is CASSTSGANVLTF. CDR3 DNA sequence: TGTGCCAGTAGTACGTCTGGGGCCAACGTCCTGACTTTC.

The chain uses TRBV5-1 and TRBJ2-3, with TRBD2 matching 10 bases. In germline, CDR1 is SGHRS, CDR2 YFSETQ. This CDR3 is built from 17 residues. J lost 3 bases, V lost 1 base, and 8 bases had no gene match. In nucleotides, the CDR3 is TGCGCCAGCAGCTTGACCCCTAGCGGGGGTGGGACAGATACGCAGTATTTT. It is translated as CASSLTPSGGGTDTQYF. The full variable domain, in which reference TRBV5-1 and TRBJ2-3 provide the parts outside the CDR3, is KAGVTQTPRYLIKTRGQQVTLSCSPISGHRSVSWYQQTPGQGLQFLFEYFSETQRNKGNFPGRFSGRQFSNSRSEMNVSTLELGDSALYLCASSLTPSGGGTDTQYFGPGTRLTVL.